The TCR beta chain under discussion was sequenced for a study of neoadjuvant anti-PD-1 for oral cavity cancer. Study at large: Patients without progression got a fourth dose around day 43.

The sample holds a few counts of this clone. Its antigen is unknown. The CDR3 runs to 15 residues. CDR1 and CDR2 from the germline V gene are GTSNPN and SVGIG (reference sequence). V lost 2 bases, J lost 3 bases, and 16 bases lay in between. Time point: after neoadjuvant nivolumab, at surgical resection. Study-wide results and limits: Each response group had just a few patients in TCR analyses. Post-nivolumab, blood T cell clonality was significantly elevated in non-responders. Treg/Th17 ratio rose with pretreatment blood and fell with post-treatment tumor TCRbeta clonality.

This table comes from immunoSEQ multiplex PCR, and its TCRdb copy is limited to in-frame clones, with some not included. Of over 13,000 clones listed, 73% were seen once; the top ten hold about 2.7%. The chain is built from TRBV30 and TRBJ1-1; perhaps TRBD1 as D (6 bases). Material: PBMCs, obtained after nivolumab (anti-PD-1) treatment. The clonotype comes from a person aged 40 to 85 with oral cavity squamous cell carcinoma. The CDR3: CAWSTLDRTDTEAFF. The CDR3 DNA reads as TGTGCCTGGAGTACTCTCGACAGGACGGACACTGAAGCTTTCTTT.